This entry describes one TCR beta chain. The antigen is unknown. At the DNA level, this CDR3 is encoded by other sequences in the same sample as well. In germline, CDR1 is SGHRS, CDR2 YFSETQ. Between the trimmed V and J ends, which lost 0 bases and 4 bases, there was a span of 7 bases. CDR3 size: 13 residues. The sample is drawn from a study of PD-1 blockade in classical Hodgkin lymphoma. TCRdb keeps only in-frame clones here, not all; method: immunoSEQ multiplex PCR. The sample carries tens of thousands of clones, more than 75% recorded once. Findings of the study overall: CD4+ TCR diversity, unlike CD8+, rose significantly by C4D1. Those achieving complete response showed baseline diversity like newly diagnosed patients. Healthy donors reportedly exceeded newly diagnosed patients in baseline TCR diversity.

All patients relapsed after autologous stem cell transplantation, and brentuximab vedotin exposure varied. The material was peripheral blood mononuclear cells (PBMCs), obtained at baseline. The sequence came from a human donor with classical Hodgkin lymphoma. V usage is TRBV5-1 and J usage is TRBJ1-2, with a tentative D call TRBD1 (5 bases). This CDR3 is CASSLGQLYGYTF. CDR3 DNA: TGCGCCAGCAGCTTGGGACAGCTCTATGGCTACACCTTC.